This T cell receptor beta chain is drawn from a study of blood T cell repertoires in COVID-19. Study-level information: The origin of the acute and convalescent COVID-19 samples was the United States, Italy and Spain. Sources were T cells, B-cell-depleted T cells, or PBMCs; the material itself was cDNA or gDNA.

With 1 base removed from V and 8 bases from J, the gap between germline ends came to 8 bases. The CDR3 contains 12 residues. Germline-derived CDR1 and CDR2 are LNHDA and SQIVND (reference sequence). The count of this clone is one. As processed by the authors: Amplification with reference gene primers provided the estimates of nucleated cell counts. Sequenced by immunoSEQ multiplex PCR; TCRdb stores in-frame clones only, minus some. Clonal size and the V and J genes are those of that table, whereas D and trimming came from the DNA. This table has 350,000 to 450,000 clones, less than 85% appearing once.

This rearrangement joins TRBV19 to TRBJ1-1; D not certain. The receptor comes from a young woman with acute or convalescent COVID-19. The sequenced sample was peripheral blood. CDR3 loop: CASSIVPEEAFF. The CDR3 DNA sequence: TGTGCCAGTAGTATAGTCCCAGAAGAAGCTTTCTTT. Drawing the rest from reference TRBV19 and TRBJ1-1, the complete variable domain is DGGITQSPKYLFRKEGQNVTLSCEQNLNHDAMYWYRQDPGQGLRLIYYSQIVNDFQKGDIAEGYSVSREKKESFPLTVTSAQKNPTAFYLCASSIVPEEAFFGQGTRLTVV.